This entry features one T cell receptor beta chain sequence. Its cognate antigen has yet to be identified. The record has no base qualities; no much larger clone is one base away. CDR1 and CDR2, per the germline V gene, are MNHNS and SASEGT. V is pared back by 1 base and J by 1 base, with 4 bases lying between the germline termini. The CDR3 sequence holds 13 residues, the cysteine and phenylalanine included. The retained sequence is limited to the CDR3, 39 bases, with the frame set at the first base. According to the study, the label for this sample's treatment or condition signals: in vitro stimulation with specific CMV peptide epitopes to enrich CMV-specific T cells. The data are from a study of T cell repertoires in cytomegalovirus infection (dated by TCRdb to about 2019). About the full investigation: Peptide stimulations targeted recently identified HLA-C-restricted CMV epitopes, whose presentation resists viral immunomodulation, together with well-studied HLA-B-restricted epitopes. The HLA type of each donor mattered for the analysis, because public TCR beta signatures pointed to carriage of CMV infection along with the matching HLA type. Overall study outcomes, separate from this receptor: In both this cohort and an independent roughly 360-donor cohort, the cumulative frequency of public TCR beta family members distinguished carriers of CMV infection plus the relevant HLA type. The ex vivo response was dominated by HLA-C-restricted CMV-specific TCR beta clonotypes, which also provided the single most frequent clonotype in two of eight donors.

TCRdb names Illumina HiSeq 1500 as the instrument used. TCRdb applied fastp at Q25 and MiXCR to the public reads, then kept only in-frame beta chains. For every CDR3 protein sequence, its rows merge into one entry that carries the most common genes and DNA. This sample lists about 700,000 distinct CDR3 sequences; around a third were detected once. The ten top clones hold 18% of the sample. The sample here was cultured PBMCs, taken from culture after CMV antigen stimulation. The chain employs TRBV6-1 and TRBJ1-2, with the D gene not confidently named. This sequence originates from a human donor in good health (CMV status not recorded). Some clones in this sample may be carry-over from other donors' samples. The CDR3 region has the sequence CASSEVNNYGYTF. DNA sequence: TGTGCCAGCAGTGAAGTCAATAACTATGGCTACACCTTC.